This T cell receptor (beta chain) derives from a study of early T cells in non-severe SARS-CoV-2 infection. As for the study in general: With bulk RNA from unsorted whole blood as input, sequencing yielded unpaired chains.

This CDR3 region has 16 residues. The germline V gene encodes CDR1 ENHRY and CDR2 SYGVKD. The V and J ends lost 4 bases and 0 bases, in that order; junction bases with no gene match: 3. In TCRdb, the 5' RACE reads were re-called with MiXCR into one record per CDR3 protein. The data contain more than 70,000 distinct CDR3 sequences, about 13% of them singletons. V is TRBV10-3 and J is TRBJ2-1; 10 bases match TRBD2. Sequencing input: whole blood. This clonotype originated in an adult who was a healthcare worker with PCR-confirmed SARS-CoV-2 infection or an uninfected control (not recorded which). DNA of the CDR3: TGTGCCATCAGTGGAACTAGCGGGGCCTCCTACAATGAGCAGTTCTTC. Its protein is CAISGTSGASYNEQFF.